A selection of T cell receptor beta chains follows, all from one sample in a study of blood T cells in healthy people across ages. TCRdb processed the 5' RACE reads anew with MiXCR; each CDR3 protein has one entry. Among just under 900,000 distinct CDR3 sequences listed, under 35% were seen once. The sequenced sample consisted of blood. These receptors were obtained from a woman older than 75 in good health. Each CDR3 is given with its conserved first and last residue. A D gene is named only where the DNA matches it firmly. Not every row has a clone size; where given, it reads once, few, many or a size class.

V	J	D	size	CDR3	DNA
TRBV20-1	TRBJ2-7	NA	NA	CSATMVTGAIRYEQYF	TGCAGTGCCACTATGGTAACAGGAGCCATACGTTACGAGCAGTACTTC
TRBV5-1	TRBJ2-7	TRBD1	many	CASSPGQGGEQYF	TGCGCCAGCAGCCCGGGACAGGGGGGCGAGCAGTACTTC
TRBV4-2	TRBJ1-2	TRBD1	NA	CASSQARQQGYGYTF	TGTGCCAGCAGCCAAGCACGTCAACAGGGGTATGGCTACACCTTC
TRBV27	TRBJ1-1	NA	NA	CASSLSSQPTEAFF	TGTGCCAGCAGTTTATCCAGCCAGCCAACGGAAGCTTTCTTT
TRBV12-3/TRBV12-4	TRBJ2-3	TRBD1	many	CASSQGTGWRTDTQYF	TGTGCCAGCAGTCAAGGGACAGGGTGGAGAACAGATACGCAGTATTTT
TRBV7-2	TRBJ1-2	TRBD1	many	CASSLGPDRAVYGYTF	TGTGCCAGCAGCTTAGGCCCGGACAGGGCCGTCTATGGCTACACCTTC
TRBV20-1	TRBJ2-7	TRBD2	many	CSASRGTSGVYEQYF	TGCAGTGCTAGTAGAGGGACTAGCGGTGTCTACGAGCAGTACTTC
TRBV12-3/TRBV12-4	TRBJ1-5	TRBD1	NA	CASSSGQGGPQHF	TGTGCCAGCAGTTCCGGTCAGGGGGGCCCCCAGCATTTT
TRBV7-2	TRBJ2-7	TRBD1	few	CASSSFGTGGNEQYF	TGTGCCAGCAGCTCCTTCGGGACAGGGGGTAACGAGCAGTACTTC
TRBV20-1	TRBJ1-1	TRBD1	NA	CSAGPGTGETEAFF	TGCAGTGCTGGACCCGGTACAGGGGAAACTGAAGCTTTCTTT
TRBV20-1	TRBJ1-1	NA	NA	CSASVQGTEAFF	TGCAGTGCTAGTGTGCAGGGCACTGAAGCTTTCTTT
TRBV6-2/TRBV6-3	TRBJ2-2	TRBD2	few	CASSYSRRLAVLANTGELFF	TGTGCCAGCAGTTACTCGAGGAGGCTAGCGGTATTGGCAAACACCGGGGAGCTGTTTTTT
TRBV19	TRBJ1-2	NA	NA	CASSRAYDNYGYTF	TGTGCCAGTAGTCGGGCGTATGATAACTATGGCTACACCTTC
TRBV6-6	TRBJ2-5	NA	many	CASSYQGGTIETQYF	TGTGCCAGCAGTTATCAGGGGGGGACAATCGAGACCCAGTACTTC
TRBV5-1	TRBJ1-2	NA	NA	CASSLEYPGSDGYTF	TGCGCCAGCAGCTTGGAGTATCCAGGGAGTGATGGCTACACCTTC
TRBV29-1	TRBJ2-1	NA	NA	CILTGSSYNEQFF	TGCATCCTAACAGGTTCCTCCTACAATGAGCAGTTCTTC
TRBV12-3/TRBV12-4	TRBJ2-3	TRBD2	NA	CASTRVGGVRTDTQYF	TGTGCCAGCACCAGGGTTGGGGGGGTCAGGACAGATACGCAGTATTTT
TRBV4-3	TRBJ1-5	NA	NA	CASSQDPGGNQPQHF	TGCGCCAGCAGCCAAGATCCTGGAGGCAATCAGCCCCAGCATTTT
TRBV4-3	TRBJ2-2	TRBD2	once	CASSQESATSGGFWGTGELFF	TGCGCCAGCAGCCAAGAATCGGCAACTAGCGGGGGGTTCTGGGGTACCGGGGAGCTGTTTTTT
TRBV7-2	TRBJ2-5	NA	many	CASSLYRSEAQYF	TGTGCCAGCAGCTTATATCGGTCCGAGGCCCAGTACTTC
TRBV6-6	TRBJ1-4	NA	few	CASSFEGGAAEKLFF	TGTGCCAGCAGTTTTGAGGGGGGCGCCGCGGAAAAACTGTTTTTT
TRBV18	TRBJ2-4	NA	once	CASSRAGERAKNIQYF	TGTGCCAGCTCACGAGCAGGTGAGAGAGCCAAAAACATTCAGTACTTC
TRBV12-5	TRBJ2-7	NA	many	CAYPTSYEQYF	TGTGCTTACCCAACATCTTACGAGCAGTACTTC
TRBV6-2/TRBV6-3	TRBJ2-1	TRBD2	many	CASRFFGSGVNNEQFF	TGTGCCAGCAGGTTCTTTGGTAGCGGGGTTAACAATGAGCAGTTCTTC
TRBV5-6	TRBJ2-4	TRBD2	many	CASSLGMGGGNIQYF	TGTGCCAGCAGCTTGGGCATGGGGGGAGGGAACATTCAGTACTTC
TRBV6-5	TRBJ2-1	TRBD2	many	CASKLAGEYNEQFF	TGTGCCAGCAAACTAGCGGGGGAGTACAATGAGCAGTTCTTC
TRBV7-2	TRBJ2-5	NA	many	CASSLVGTPGTQYF	TGTGCCAGCAGCTTAGTAGGGACCCCAGGGACCCAGTACTTC
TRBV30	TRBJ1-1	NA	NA	CAWGRYNTEAFF	TGTGCCTGGGGGAGGTACAACACTGAAGCTTTCTTT
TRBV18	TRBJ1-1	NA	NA	CASSPTAMNTEAFF	TGTGCCAGCTCACCGACGGCTATGAACACTGAAGCTTTCTTT
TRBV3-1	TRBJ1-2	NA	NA	CASSQASGVGYTF	TGTGCCAGCAGCCAAGCCAGCGGGGTAGGCTACACCTTC
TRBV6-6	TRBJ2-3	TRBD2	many	CASLGGTSTDTQYF	TGTGCCAGCCTCGGGGGGACTAGCACAGATACGCAGTATTTT
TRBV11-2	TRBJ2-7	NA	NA	CASSPLTLAGLEQYF	TGTGCCAGCAGCCCACTGACTTTGGCAGGCCTCGAGCAGTACTTC
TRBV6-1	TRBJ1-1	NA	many	CAVGWNTEAFF	TGTGCCGTAGGGTGGAACACTGAAGCTTTCTTT
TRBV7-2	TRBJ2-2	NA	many	CASSWGRANTGELFF	TGTGCCAGCAGCTGGGGACGTGCGAACACCGGGGAGCTGTTTTTT
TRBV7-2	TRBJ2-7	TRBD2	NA	CASSSTSSSYNEQYF	TGTGCCAGCAGCTCGACTAGCAGCTCCTACAATGAGCAGTACTTC
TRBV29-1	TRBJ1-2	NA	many	CSVGGPSYTF	TGCAGCGTGGGAGGACCGAGCTACACCTTC
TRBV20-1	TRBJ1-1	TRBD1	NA	CSARLDRLNTEAFF	TGCAGTGCTAGATTGGACAGGCTGAACACTGAAGCTTTCTTT
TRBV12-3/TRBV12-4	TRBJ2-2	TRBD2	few	CASTDGLAGGLNTGELFF	TGTGCCAGCACCGATGGACTAGCGGGGGGTCTGAACACCGGGGAGCTGTTTTTT
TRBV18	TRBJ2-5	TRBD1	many	CASSPGTGGSETQYF	TGTGCCAGCTCACCAGGGACAGGGGGATCAGAGACCCAGTACTTC
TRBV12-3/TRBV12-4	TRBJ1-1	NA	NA	CASSRRDLGTEAFF	TGTGCCAGCAGTCGCCGGGACTTAGGCACTGAAGCTTTCTTT
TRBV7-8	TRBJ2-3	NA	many	CASSFWGTDTQYF	TGTGCCAGCAGCTTCTGGGGTACAGATACGCAGTATTTT
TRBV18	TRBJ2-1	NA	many	CASSPRDLSSYNEQFF	TGTGCCAGCTCACCGCGGGACCTTAGCTCCTACAATGAGCAGTTCTTC
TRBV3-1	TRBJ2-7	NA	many	CASSPLQNYEQYF	TGTGCCAGCAGCCCGCTACAGAACTACGAGCAGTACTTC
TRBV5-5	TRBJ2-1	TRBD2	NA	CASSFLLRGANNEHFF	TGTGCCAGCAGCTTCCTCTTGCGGGGGGCTAACAATGAGCATTTCTTC
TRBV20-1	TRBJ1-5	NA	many	CSARDKMARNIGNQPQHF	TGCAGTGCTAGAGATAAGATGGCACGCAACATAGGCAATCAGCCCCAGCATTTT
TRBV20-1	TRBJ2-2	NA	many	CSARDGGQIGELFF	TGCAGTGCTAGAGATGGGGGGCAGATCGGGGAGCTGTTTTTT
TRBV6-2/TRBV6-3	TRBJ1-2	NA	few	CASNTITTANYGYTF	TGTGCCAGCAACACGATTACTACAGCAAACTATGGCTACACCTTC
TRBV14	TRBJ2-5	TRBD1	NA	CASSQGSADRVFETQYF	TGTGCCAGCAGCCAAGGAAGTGCGGACAGGGTTTTTGAGACCCAGTACTTC
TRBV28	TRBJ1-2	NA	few	CASSLRAEGYGYTF	TGTGCCAGCAGTTTACGGGCTGAGGGCTATGGCTACACCTTC
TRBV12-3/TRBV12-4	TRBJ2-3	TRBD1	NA	CASSYDRGSTDVQYF	TGTGCCAGCAGTTACGACAGGGGAAGCACAGATGTGCAGTATTTT
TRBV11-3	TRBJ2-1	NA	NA	CASSRGLPQFF	TGTGCCAGCAGCCGTGGGCTCCCCCAGTTCTTC
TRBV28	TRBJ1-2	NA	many	CASSFPPNYGYTF	TGTGCCAGCAGTTTCCCACCTAACTATGGCTACACCTTC
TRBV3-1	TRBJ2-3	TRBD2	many	CASGSGLATGDTQYF	TGTGCCAGCGGATCGGGACTAGCGACTGGAGATACGCAGTATTTT
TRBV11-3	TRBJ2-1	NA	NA	CASSSNRWGENEQFF	TGTGCCAGCAGCTCAAACCGGTGGGGGGAAAATGAGCAGTTCTTC
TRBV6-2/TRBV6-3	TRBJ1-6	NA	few	CASRVPGTHSPLHF	TGTGCCAGCAGGGTCCCCGGGACTCATTCACCCCTCCACTTT